Shown below are 12 T cell receptor beta chains from a single sample sequenced in a study of T cell changes during pregnancy in multiple sclerosis. Produced via immunoSEQ multiplex PCR; TCRdb's table is partial and in-frame only. Among about 100,000 clones listed, 90% were seen once. The specimen was peripheral blood, collected in the second trimester of pregnancy. These receptors came from a female donor in good health, enrolled as a control in a pregnancy study.

V is TRBV19 and J is TRBJ2-3; 9 bases align to TRBD1. There are 16 residues in the CDR3. Trimming removed 5 bases from V and 2 bases from J; junction bases left unmatched: 8. Germline values: CDR1 LNHDA, CDR2 SQIVND (reference sequence). The CDR3 DNA sequence: TGTGCCAGTAGTCCCCGAGACAGGGGGACCACAGATACGCAGTATTTT. Amino acids: CASSPRDRGTTDTQYF.

This chain links TRBV12-5 with TRBJ1-1; 9 bases agree with TRBD1. From germline, CDR1 is LGHNT and CDR2 FRNRAP. The junction had 4 bases not matched to a gene; V was cut back by 4 bases and J by 4 bases. This CDR3 comprises 14 residues. The DNA for the CDR3 is TGTGCTAGTGGTTCTCGGACAGGGGTCACTGAAGCTTTCTTT. Its protein is CASGSRTGVTEAFF.

This clone was observed a single time. The J gene is TRBJ1-5, the V gene TRBV18; 8 bases fit TRBD1. The CDR3 loop spans 17 amino acids. Germline trimming cut 4 bases from V and 0 bases from J; bases unmatched to any gene: 8. Germline loops: CDR1 KGHSH, CDR2 LQKENI. DNA of the CDR3: TGTGCCAGCTCACTAGGGGACAGGAGAACTAGCAATCAGCCCCAGCATTTT. The encoded protein is CASSLGDRRTSNQPQHF.

This clone was recorded many times. This rearrangement joins TRBV5-1 to TRBJ2-7, with TRBD1 matching 7 bases. The CDR3 has 14 amino acids. Trimming took 0 bases from V and 5 from J; bases not matched to a gene: 5. Germline V gene lookup returns CDR1 SGHRS and CDR2 YFSETQ. The CDR3 spells CASSLAGQPHEQYF. CDR3 nucleotides: TGCGCCAGCAGCTTGGCGGGACAGCCCCACGAGCAGTACTTC.

This sequence joins TRBV25-1 and TRBJ1-1; D is unresolved. The V gene lost 5 bases and the J gene lost 7 bases, with 8 bases spanning the gap. Germline values: CDR1 MGHDK, CDR2 SYGVNS. This CDR3 contains 11 residues. The CDR3 region has the DNA TGTGCCAGCAGTATACAGTTTGAAGCTTTCTTT. This translates into CASSIQFEAFF.

This chain links TRBV5-1 with TRBJ1-4, with 7 bases matching TRBD1. After removal of 4 bases from V and 0 bases from J, the junction contained 3 bases not matched to a gene. CDR1 is SGHRS, CDR2 YFSETQ, per germline. The CDR3 is 15 amino acids. For the CDR3, the DNA is TGCGCCAGCAGCGGAACAGGGGCAACTAATGAAAAACTGTTTTTT. Protein: CASSGTGATNEKLFF.

The CDR3, as DNA: TGTGCCAGCAGCTTAGTTGCAGGGGTGGGCACTGAAGCTTTCTTT. This codes for CASSLVAGVGTEAFF. V usage is TRBV7-9 and J usage is TRBJ1-1, with D maybe TRBD1 (6 bases). Looked up from germline, CDR1 is SEHNR and CDR2 is FQNEAQ (reference sequence). The CDR3 has 15 residues. V gave up 1 base and J gave up 4 bases, with 13 bases separating them.

The rearrangement links TRBV27 to TRBJ1-1; D may be TRBD1 (5 bases). Germline V lookup: CDR1 MNHEY, CDR2 SMNVEV (reference sequence). Trimming left V 8 bases short and J 4 bases short, with 11 bases between. The CDR3 covers 12 residues. The CDR3 region is CASVGLSTEAFF. The CDR3 nucleotides are TGTGCCAGCGTGGGGCTGTCCACTGAAGCTTTCTTT.

The V and J genes are TRBV19 and TRBJ2-3; 8 positions match TRBD2. CDR3 length: 15 amino acids. Per the germline V gene, CDR1 is LNHDA and CDR2 is SQIVND (reference sequence). The V gene end was trimmed by 3 bases and the J gene end by 0 bases; junction bases not matched to a gene: 2. CDR3 bases: TGTGCCAGTAGTATCGCTAGCGGGAGCACAGATACGCAGTATTTT. This translates into CASSIASGSTDTQYF.

The chain employs TRBV19 and TRBJ2-1, with D possibly TRBD1 on 6 matching bases. Germline values: CDR1 LNHDA, CDR2 SQIVND (reference sequence). The CDR3 runs to 15 residues. Trimming pared 3 bases from V and 2 bases from J, leaving 11 bases between. CDR3: CASSMGAQPYNEQFF. In nucleotides, the CDR3 is TGTGCCAGTAGTATGGGGGCCCAACCCTACAATGAGCAGTTCTTC.

This sequence joins TRBV5-4 and TRBJ2-5; no reliable D call. Trimming took 2 bases from V and 2 from J, leaving 7 bases between them. Germline V gene lookup returns CDR1 SGHNT and CDR2 YYREEE (reference sequence). This CDR3 contains 13 residues. The CDR3 DNA reads as TGTGCCAGCAGCTTAAGCCCGCAAGAGACCCAGTACTTC. This codes for CASSLSPQETQYF.

The V and J genes are TRBV5-4 and TRBJ1-2; 10 positions agree with TRBD1. The germline gives CDR1 SGHNT, CDR2 YYREEE (reference sequence). The junction had 7 bases not matched to a gene; V was cut back by 4 bases and J by 4 bases. The CDR3 runs to 15 residues. In DNA, the CDR3 is TGTGCCAGCAGCCGGGGACAGGGGTCTACCTATGGCTACACCTTC. Translating it yields CASSRGQGSTYGYTF. Full variable domain (remainder filled in from reference TRBV5-4 and TRBJ1-2): ETGVTQSPTHLIKTRGQQVTLRCSSQSGHNTVSWYQQALGQGPQFIFQYYREEENGRGNFPPRFSGLQFPNYSSELNVNALELDDSALYLCASSRGQGSTYGYTFGSGTRLTVV.